The 22 T cell receptor beta chains in this list originate from one sample, sequenced in a study of blood T cell repertoires in COVID-19. Assay: immunoSEQ multiplex PCR; the TCRdb copy retains only in-frame clones and omits some. The sample holds 250,000 or so clones, around 89% seen once. Sequencing was done on a sample of peripheral blood. Every receptor here comes from a woman aged 60 to 75 with COVID-19, enrolled during active disease.

The gene calls are TRBV18 and TRBJ2-5, with D tentatively TRBD2 (6 bases). The germline V gene encodes CDR1 KGHSH and CDR2 LQKENI. CDR3 length equals 15 residues. The V gene lost 1 base and the J gene lost 5 bases, with 14 bases spanning the gap. DNA for the CDR3: TGTGCCAGCTCACCACGGACTACGGGATGGGAGACCCAGTACTTC. Protein sequence: CASSPRTTGWETQYF.

The V call is TRBV7-2, the J call TRBJ1-4, with D possibly being TRBD1 (5 bases). CDR1 is SGHTA and CDR2 is FQGNSA in the germline V gene. V lost 5 bases and J lost 6, with 10 bases in between. This CDR3 contains 13 residues. The CDR3 spells CASSPWGHEKLFF. CDR3 bases: TGTGCCAGCAGCCCCTGGGGCCATGAAAAACTGTTTTTT.

The chain joins TRBV5-1 to TRBJ2-2; a weak D match, TRBD1 (7 bases). The CDR3 has 15 residues. Germline V lookup: CDR1 SGHRS, CDR2 YFSETQ. Trimming left V 4 bases short and J 0 bases short, with 10 bases between. The CDR3 is CASSGGTANTGELFF. CDR3 bases: TGCGCCAGCAGCGGGGGGACAGCGAACACCGGGGAGCTGTTTTTT.

The chain has TRBV3-1 (or the pseudogene TRBV3-2) and TRBJ1-1; tentatively, D is TRBD1 (5 bases). The CDR3 spans 15 residues. Germline V gene data show CDR1 as LGHDT and CDR2 as YNNKEL (reference sequence). The V end was cut by 1 base, the J end by 0 bases, with 9 bases between. This CDR3 reads CASSQGQLLNTEAFF. CDR3 DNA sequence: TGTGCCAGCAGCCAAGGACAGCTCCTGAACACTGAAGCTTTCTTT.

This sequence joins TRBV5-6 and TRBJ1-2; D possibly corresponds to TRBD1 (6 bases). CDR3 length equals 14 residues. CDR1 SGHDT and CDR2 YYEEEE come from the germline V gene. Trimming removed 4 bases from V and 4 bases from J, with 14 bases in between. The CDR3 protein is CASSVTGPTYGYTF. Written as DNA, the CDR3 is TGTGCCAGCAGCGTCACAGGGCCCACCTATGGCTACACCTTC.

The V gene is TRBV6-5, the J gene TRBJ1-6; 11 bases map to TRBD1. CDR1 is MNHEY and CDR2 is SVGAGI in the germline V gene. V was clipped by 4 bases and J by 8 bases; unmatched bases: 4. There are 15 residues in the CDR3. The CDR3 region is CASSSDRGHDSPLHF. CDR3 nucleotides: TGTGCCAGCAGTTCGGACAGGGGGCACGATTCACCCCTCCACTTT.

The V and J genes are TRBV4-1 and TRBJ1-3; TRBD1 might be the D (6 bases). Germline assignment: CDR1 MGHRA and CDR2 YSYEKL. Trimming took off 1 base at V and 2 bases at J, with 12 bases between the two ends. CDR3 length equals 16 residues. This chain's CDR3 is CASSQGRTVTGNTIYF. CDR3 nucleotide sequence: TGCGCCAGCAGCCAAGGCCGGACAGTTACTGGAAACACCATATATTTT.

Written as DNA, the CDR3 is TGCGCCAGCAGCCTCCAAGGAGCTCGCGAGCAGTTCTTC. Its translation: CASSLQGAREQFF. The chain uses TRBV4-3 and TRBJ2-1; D ambiguous. Germline CDR1 LGHNA, CDR2 YSLEER. V lost 4 bases to trimming and J lost 10 bases, with 14 bases between them. The CDR3 spans 13 residues.

The chain carries TRBV6-1 and TRBJ1-4; D is uncertain. CDR1 and CDR2 from the germline V gene are MNHNS and SASEGT. Trimming shortened V by 3 bases and J by 8 bases, and 10 bases separated the two germline ends. The CDR3 runs 13 residues. CDR3 loop: CASSDWATEKLFF. The CDR3 nucleotides are TGTGCCAGCAGTGATTGGGCAACAGAAAAACTGTTTTTT.

V is TRBV6-6 and J is TRBJ2-7, with TRBD1 matching 10 bases. This CDR3 comprises 19 residues. V lost 5 bases to trimming and J lost 3 bases; unmatched junction nucleotides: 19. The V gene's germline CDR1 is MNHNY and CDR2 SVGAGI (reference sequence). CDR3 loop: CASSLLGGQGTPDIYEQYF. The CDR3 coding sequence is TGTGCCAGCAGTCTCCTTGGGGGACAGGGGACTCCCGATATCTACGAGCAGTACTTC.

This chain uses TRBV7-8 with TRBJ1-4; 9 positions match TRBD1. CDR1 SGHVS and CDR2 FQNEAQ come from the germline V gene. The V gene end was trimmed by 5 bases and the J gene end by 1 base; junction bases not matched to a gene: 8. This CDR3 region has 17 residues. This chain's CDR3 is CASSGRQGDLTNEKLFF. For the CDR3, the DNA is TGTGCCAGCAGCGGACGACAGGGGGACTTAACTAATGAAAAACTGTTTTTT.

The chain joins TRBV7-2 to TRBJ2-1; 9 bases match TRBD2. The CDR3 sequence is 15 residues long. V lost 5 bases to trimming and J lost 1 base; unmatched junction nucleotides: 3. Germline lookup yields CDR1 SGHTA and CDR2 FQGNSA. This CDR3 reads CASSPSGTSYNEQFF. In DNA form, the CDR3 reads TGTGCCAGCAGCCCTAGCGGGACTTCCTACAATGAGCAGTTCTTC. Full variable domain (outside the CDR3, taken from reference TRBV7-2 and TRBJ2-1): GAGVSQSPSNKVTEKGKDVELRCDPISGHTALYWYRQSLGQGLEFLIYFQGNSAPDKSGLPSDRFSAERTGGSVSTLTIQRTQQEDSAVYLCASSPSGTSYNEQFFGPGTRLTVL.

This clone was seen a handful of times. The J gene is TRBJ1-3, the V gene TRBV7-6; unclear D gene. The CDR3 has 12 amino acids. V was clipped by 5 bases and J by 8 bases, with 10 bases between them. Germline CDR1 reads SGHVS; CDR2 reads FNYEAQ. For the CDR3, the DNA is TGTGCCAGCAGCGACTCAGTGGACACCATATATTTT. Protein product: CASSDSVDTIYF.

This clone was detected once. This sequence joins TRBV5-6 and TRBJ1-5, with TRBD1 identical over 8 bases. This CDR3 is 15 amino acids long. CDR1 and CDR2 from the germline V gene are SGHDT and YYEEEE. V was clipped by 3 bases and J by 5 bases; unmatched bases: 7. CDR3 loop: CASSSGQGSYQPQHF. The DNA for the CDR3 is TGTGCCAGCAGCTCCGGACAGGGAAGTTATCAGCCCCAGCATTTT.

The chain recombines TRBV6-5 with TRBJ1-1, with TRBD1 matching 8 bases. Germline CDR1 MNHEY, CDR2 SVGAGI. V gave up 7 bases and J gave up 5 bases; unmatched junction bases: 6. The CDR3 totals 13 residues. The CDR3 loop reads CASTKDRATEAFF. The CDR3 DNA follows: TGTGCCAGCACCAAGGACAGGGCTACTGAAGCTTTCTTT.

The genes are TRBV7-2 and TRBJ1-1, with D possibly TRBD1 on 6 matching bases. The V end was cut by 4 bases, the J end by 5 bases, with 14 bases between. Germline CDR1 SGHTA, CDR2 FQGNSA. The CDR3 has 14 residues. The CDR3 loop is CASSSAGAVTEAFF. The CDR3 DNA reads as TGTGCCAGCAGCTCCGCGGGGGCGGTGACTGAAGCTTTCTTT.

V gene TRBV10-1 combines with J gene TRBJ1-4; perhaps TRBD1 as D (6 bases). V shed 8 bases and J shed 0 bases, with 22 bases lying between them. Looked up from germline, CDR1 is WNHNN and CDR2 is SYGVQD (reference sequence). CDR3 length: 18 amino acids. The CDR3 DNA is TGCGCCAGCCCCCTGTACAGGGTTCGCCCCGCAACTAATGAAAAACTGTTTTTT. Its translation: CASPLYRVRPATNEKLFF.

This chain joins TRBV7-9 and TRBJ1-3, with D tentatively TRBD1 (5 bases). The germline gives CDR1 SEHNR, CDR2 FQNEAQ (reference sequence). Trimming stripped 11 bases from V and 0 bases from J, with 14 bases between. This CDR3 region has 14 residues. This CDR3 is CAHDPGLSGNTIYF. In DNA form, the CDR3 reads TGTGCCCACGACCCAGGGCTCTCTGGAAACACCATATATTTT.

This chain joins TRBV7-2 and TRBJ2-7; maybe TRBD2 (6 bases). V was clipped by 5 bases and J by 0 bases, with 11 bases between them. CDR3 length: 14 amino acids. Germline V lookup: CDR1 SGHTA, CDR2 FQGNSA. CDR3 DNA: TGTGCCAGCAGCCCTGCGGGGCCCTCCTACGAGCAGTACTTC. Translated: CASSPAGPSYEQYF.

The CDR3 reads CAISDHGGAGTEAFF. In DNA form, the CDR3 reads TGTGCCATCAGTGACCACGGAGGGGCTGGCACTGAAGCTTTCTTT. The V and J genes are TRBV10-3 and TRBJ1-1; D possibly corresponds to TRBD1 (5 bases). V was clipped by 3 bases and J by 4 bases, with 15 bases between them. This CDR3 has 15 residues. Germline CDR1 reads ENHRY; CDR2 reads SYGVKD.

This clone was recorded many times. This chain uses TRBV2 with TRBJ2-7; no clear D. Germline-derived CDR1 and CDR2 are SNHLY and FYNNEI. Trimming removed 2 bases from V and 5 bases from J, with 10 bases in between. CDR3 size: 13 residues. The CDR3 sequence: CASSERLPNEQYF. CDR3 nucleotide sequence: TGTGCCAGCAGTGAAAGACTGCCAAACGAGCAGTACTTC.

In nucleotides, the CDR3 is TGTGCCAGCAGTCGCATCGTTAGCTCCTACAATGAGCAGTTCTTC. It codes for CASSRIVSSYNEQFF. This sequence joins TRBV2 and TRBJ2-1, with D uncertain. The germline CDR1 and CDR2 sequences are SNHLY and FYNNEI. The CDR3 covers 15 residues. Between the trimmed V and J ends, which lost 5 bases and 0 bases, there was a span of 11 bases.